The 16 T cell receptor beta chains listed next were all sequenced from one sample in a study of blood T cell repertoires in COVID-19. This table comes from immunoSEQ multiplex PCR, and its TCRdb copy is limited to in-frame clones, with some not included. The sample contains around 150,000 clones, just under 95% of which appear only once. The sample taken for sequencing was peripheral blood. These receptors were obtained from a woman aged 45-65 years with acute or convalescent COVID-19.

The CDR3 bases are TGTGCCAGCAGTTTATACCCCAAGCGCCACTATGGCTACACCTTC. This codes for CASSLYPKRHYGYTF. This chain uses TRBV28 with TRBJ1-2; no firm D call. Trimming removed 1 base from V and 3 bases from J, with 12 bases in between. This CDR3 spans 15 amino acids. Looked up from germline, CDR1 is MDHEN and CDR2 is SYDVKM.

J is TRBJ1-2 and V is TRBV5-1; 8 bases map to TRBD1. The CDR3 contains 15 residues. V dropped 2 bases and J dropped 6; count of bases not matched to a gene: 9. Germline CDR1 reads SGHRS; CDR2 reads YFSETQ. CDR3 nucleotide sequence: TGCGCCAGCAGCTTTGGGGACAGGCCTGTTGATGGCTACACCTTC. This gives the protein CASSFGDRPVDGYTF.

V and J are TRBV6-1 and TRBJ1-4; 8 bases fit TRBD1. The CDR3 spans 18 residues. The germline V gene encodes CDR1 MNHNS and CDR2 SASEGT. V shed 4 bases, J shed 0 bases, and the junction held 10 bases outside the gene matches. The CDR3 nucleotides read TGTGCCAGCAGTGGAGGACAGGGTTATATTGCAACTAATGAAAAACTGTTTTTT. Translated: CASSGGQGYIATNEKLFF.

This clone was detected a few times. The chain employs TRBV28 and TRBJ2-3; 13 bases match TRBD2. Germline CDR1 and CDR2: MDHEN and SYDVKM. V lost 4 bases, J lost 5 bases, and 6 bases stayed unmatched. The length of the CDR3 is 16 residues. The CDR3: CASSSGTSGKIDTQYF. The CDR3 DNA is TGTGCCAGCAGTTCCGGGACTAGCGGGAAAATAGATACGCAGTATTTT.

This rearrangement joins TRBV9 to TRBJ1-2; no firm D call. This CDR3 has 16 amino acids. From germline, CDR1 is SGDLS and CDR2 YYNGEE. The V and J ends lost 4 bases and 1 base respectively, with 17 bases between them. CDR3 in DNA: TGTGCCAGCAGCTTAAGGTCTTCGGGTGGTAACTATGGCTACACCTTC. Protein product: CASSLRSSGGNYGYTF.

The rearrangement links TRBV7-9 to TRBJ2-5, with 8 bases that match TRBD2. V was pared by 4 bases and J by 1 base, with 11 bases of the junction left unmatched. Germline lookup yields CDR1 SEHNR and CDR2 FQNEAQ (reference sequence). CDR3 length: 17 residues. The CDR3 loop reads CASSSSGSGGFQETQYF. CDR3 DNA: TGTGCCAGCAGCTCCAGTGGAAGCGGGGGTTTCCAAGAGACCCAGTACTTC. Based on the CDR3 plus reference TRBV7-9 and TRBJ2-5, the full variable domain is DTGVSQNPRHKITKRGQNVTFRCDPISEHNRLYWYRQTLGQGPEFLTYFQNEAQLEKSRLLSDRFSAERPKGSFSTLEIQRTEQGDSAMYLCASSSSGSGGFQETQYFGPGTRLLVL.

CDR3 sequence reads: CASSVDPGVSYEQYF. For the CDR3, the DNA is TGTGCCAGCAGCGTAGATCCAGGGGTAAGCTACGAGCAGTACTTC. This rearrangement joins TRBV9 to TRBJ2-7, with a tentative D call TRBD1 (6 bases). CDR1 SGDLS and CDR2 YYNGEE come from the germline V gene. The CDR3 is 15 residues long. Trimming left V 0 bases short and J 3 bases short, with 13 bases between.

This chain connects TRBV21-1 to TRBJ2-7; the table assigns TRBD1, which was not confirmed against the DNA. TRBV21-1 is labeled a pseudogene. The CDR3 is 16 residues long. The CDR3: CASSKARDRPSYEQYF. CDR3 bases: TGTGCCAGCAGCAAAGCGCGGGACAGACCCTCCTACGAGCAGTACTTC.

The chain carries TRBV28 and TRBJ2-2, with D maybe TRBD1 (6 bases). From germline, CDR1 is MDHEN and CDR2 SYDVKM. The CDR3 covers 16 residues. The germline V and J ends were trimmed by 1 base and 5 bases, with 14 bases remaining between them. In DNA, the CDR3 is TGTGCCAGCAGTTTATATATGGGGGCAAGGACCGGGGAGCTGTTTTTT. It yields the protein CASSLYMGARTGELFF.

The gene calls are TRBV5-1 and TRBJ1-1; the D is unclear. CDR1 and CDR2 from the germline V gene are SGHRS and YFSETQ. This CDR3 region has 14 residues. V lost 0 bases to trimming and J lost 6 bases, with 12 bases between them. CDR3 amino acids: CASSLAGMSAEAFF. DNA of the CDR3: TGCGCCAGCAGCTTGGCCGGTATGAGCGCTGAAGCTTTCTTT.

The rearrangement links TRBV28 to TRBJ2-1; 7 nucleotides agree with TRBD2. Germline trimming cut 2 bases from V and 9 bases from J; bases unmatched to any gene: 10. CDR3 length: 15 amino acids. Germline CDR1 and CDR2: MDHEN and SYDVKM. The CDR3 nucleotides are TGTGCCAGCAGTTTAAGATTCCGGGAGCGGGGTGAGCAGTTCTTC. Its protein is CASSLRFRERGEQFF.

Only one count was recorded for this clone. V and J are TRBV30 and TRBJ2-3, with D perhaps TRBD2 (6 bases). The V end was cut by 5 bases, the J end by 0 bases, with 9 bases between. Germline CDR1 and CDR2: GTSNPN and SVGIG (reference sequence). CDR3 length: 13 residues. CDR3 DNA sequence: TGTGCCTGGGCAGGGACTAGCACAGATACGCAGTATTTT. This sequence encodes CAWAGTSTDTQYF.

The rearrangement uses TRBV18 and TRBJ2-6; D not certain. This CDR3 contains 16 residues. The germline CDR1 and CDR2 sequences are KGHSH and LQKENI. Trimming shortened V by 1 base and J by 0 bases, and 7 bases separated the two germline ends. Here the CDR3 DNA reads TGTGCCAGCTCACCACTTGGAGACTCTGGGGCCAACGTCCTGACTTTC. Translating it yields CASSPLGDSGANVLTF.

This sequence joins TRBV27 and TRBJ1-1, with D tentatively TRBD1 (5 bases). There are 14 residues in the CDR3. V lost 6 bases and J 3 bases, leaving 14 bases between the germline ends. CDR1 is MNHEY and CDR2 is SMNVEV in the germline V gene (reference sequence). CDR3 DNA: TGTGCCAGCAGCTTTGGAGGGGCGGACACTGAAGCTTTCTTT. It specifies CASSFGGADTEAFF.

The chain joins TRBV6-1 to TRBJ2-7; no definite D call. The V gene lost 1 base and the J gene lost 3 bases, with 10 bases spanning the gap. From germline, CDR1 is MNHNS and CDR2 SASEGT. This CDR3 is 14 amino acids long. DNA for the CDR3: TGTGCCAGCAGTGAAGACCGAACAGTCTACGAGCAGTACTTC. It codes for CASSEDRTVYEQYF.

V usage is TRBV4-1 and J usage is TRBJ1-3, with D perhaps TRBD1 (6 bases). Germline V lookup: CDR1 MGHRA, CDR2 YSYEKL. The CDR3 length is 17 residues. V was pared by 3 bases and J by 4 bases, with 19 bases between. The CDR3 sequence is CASSHLYRGALGNTIYF. The CDR3 nucleotides are TGCGCCAGCAGCCACCTCTACCGGGGGGCATTGGGAAACACCATATATTTT.